This is a list of T cell receptor beta chains from one sample in a study of shared clonotypes between healthy human individuals. Here immunoSEQ multiplex PCR was the method, and the copy in TCRdb shows in-frame clones only, minus some. The data show over a million clones, with around 78% seen just once and roughly 0.65% held by the top ten. Sample: memory CD4+ T cells from PBMCs. The receptor set was obtained from a man between 18 and 29 years old in good health. Some clones in this sample may be carry-over from other donors' samples. The conserved cysteine and the conserved F or W are not part of the CDR3 here. Fields, in order: V gene, J gene, clone size, CDR3 protein. The listing skips clone size in some rows; elsewhere it reads once, few, many or a size class.

v_gene: TRBV7-2; j_gene: TRBJ2-7; abundance: .; CDR3aa: ASSYDGTEQY
v_gene: TRBV7-2; j_gene: TRBJ2-1; abundance: .; CDR3aa: ASSTRTSGSFSYNEQF
v_gene: TRBV28; j_gene: TRBJ2-5; abundance: .; CDR3aa: ASSPWGLQETQY
v_gene: TRBV18; j_gene: TRBJ2-7; abundance: .; CDR3aa: ASSPLLADPREQY
v_gene: TRBV23-1; j_gene: TRBJ2-1; abundance: .; CDR3aa: ASNRAASLRSLNEQF
v_gene: TRBV5-4; j_gene: TRBJ2-7; abundance: .; CDR3aa: ASSLGGGQGLGEQY
v_gene: TRBV2; j_gene: TRBJ2-5; abundance: .; CDR3aa: ASSRDLQETQY
v_gene: TRBV28; j_gene: TRBJ1-5; abundance: .; CDR3aa: ASSPGTVVQPQH
v_gene: TRBV5-1; j_gene: TRBJ2-5; abundance: .; CDR3aa: ASRRQQETQY
v_gene: TRBV5-1; j_gene: TRBJ1-1; abundance: .; CDR3aa: ASSSGQDYTEAF
v_gene: TRBV13; j_gene: TRBJ1-1; abundance: .; CDR3aa: ASSPAGGGNTEAF
v_gene: TRBV28; j_gene: TRBJ1-2; abundance: few; CDR3aa: ASSFGGHSYGYT
v_gene: TRBV6-5; j_gene: TRBJ1-1; abundance: .; CDR3aa: ASRGRMTTEAF
v_gene: TRBV19; j_gene: TRBJ2-1; abundance: once; CDR3aa: ATTGLWGVNEQF
v_gene: TRBV5-1; j_gene: TRBJ1-4; abundance: .; CDR3aa: ASSDGQGLNEKLF
v_gene: TRBV7-3; j_gene: TRBJ2-1; abundance: once; CDR3aa: ASSLVPGLPYNEQF
v_gene: TRBV6-6; j_gene: TRBJ2-7; abundance: .; CDR3aa: ASSYPARGYEQY
v_gene: TRBV5-1; j_gene: TRBJ1-4; abundance: .; CDR3aa: ASSLGQTGWAPEKLF
v_gene: TRBV18; j_gene: TRBJ2-1; abundance: .; CDR3aa: ASSLLAGVDEQF
v_gene: TRBV5-1; j_gene: TRBJ2-1; abundance: .; CDR3aa: ASSPPTRNNEQF
v_gene: TRBV9; j_gene: TRBJ2-7; abundance: .; CDR3aa: ASSPRIEDAYEQY
v_gene: TRBV6-1; j_gene: TRBJ1-2; abundance: .; CDR3aa: ASSEASGQLGNYGYT
v_gene: TRBV2; j_gene: TRBJ2-2; abundance: few; CDR3aa: ASRATNTGELF
v_gene: TRBV18; j_gene: TRBJ1-3; abundance: .; CDR3aa: ASSPNWGSSGNTIY
v_gene: TRBV5-1; j_gene: TRBJ2-5; abundance: .; CDR3aa: ASSLWASLQETQY
v_gene: TRBV10-3; j_gene: TRBJ2-1; abundance: .; CDR3aa: AISRLAGEDNEQF
v_gene: TRBV11-1; j_gene: TRBJ2-1; abundance: .; CDR3aa: ASSLRDPFDEQF
v_gene: TRBV30; j_gene: TRBJ1-3; abundance: .; CDR3aa: AWSVPRNTIY
v_gene: TRBV30; j_gene: TRBJ1-2; abundance: many; CDR3aa: AWISFRARELYGYT